The source of this T cell receptor beta chain is a study of blood T cell repertoires in COVID-19. In the study overall: COVID-19 samples, acute and convalescent, were from the United States, Italy and Spain. From T cells, B-cell-depleted T cells, or PBMCs came the material, which was cDNA or gDNA.

V lost 1 base to trimming and J lost 7 bases; unmatched junction nucleotides: 7. Looked up from germline, CDR1 is LGHDT and CDR2 is YNNKEL (reference sequence). The CDR3 spans 17 residues. Only in-frame clones appear in the TCRdb table, and some are missing; sequencing was by immunoSEQ multiplex PCR. Here the sample spans around 80,000 clones, 84% being singletons. The V gene is TRBV3-1 (or the pseudogene TRBV3-2), the J gene TRBJ2-2; 12 bases fit TRBD2. This receptor was taken from a human donor in a cohort sampled during active COVID-19. Material for sequencing was peripheral blood. The CDR3 DNA reads TGTGCCAGCAGCCAAGTTCTACTAGCGGGGGGCGGCGGGGAGCTGTTTTTT. Translation: CASSQVLLAGGGGELFF.